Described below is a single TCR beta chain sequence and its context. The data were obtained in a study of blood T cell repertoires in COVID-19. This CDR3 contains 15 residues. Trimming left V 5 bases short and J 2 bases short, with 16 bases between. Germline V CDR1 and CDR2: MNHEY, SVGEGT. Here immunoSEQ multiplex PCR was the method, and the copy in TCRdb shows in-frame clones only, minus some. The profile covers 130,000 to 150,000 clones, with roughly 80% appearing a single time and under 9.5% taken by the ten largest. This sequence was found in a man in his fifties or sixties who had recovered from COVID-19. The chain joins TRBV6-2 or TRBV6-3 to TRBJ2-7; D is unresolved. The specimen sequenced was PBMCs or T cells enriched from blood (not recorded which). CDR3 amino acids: CASSRALALTYEQYF. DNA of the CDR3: TGTGCCAGCAGTCGCGCATTAGCCCTAACCTACGAGCAGTACTTC.